The entry below gives a single TCR beta chain sequence along with its context. The antigen is unknown. These data belong to a study of Ad26.COV2.S vaccination and SARS-CoV-2 variants. Notes on the study in general: For non-spike TCRs, breadth in vaccine recipients resembled that in placebo recipients.

There are 15 residues in the CDR3. Germline values: CDR1 SGHRS, CDR2 YFSETQ. V shed 6 bases, J shed 7 bases, and the junction held 14 bases outside the gene matches. The protocol was immunoSEQ multiplex PCR, while the TCRdb copy is restricted to in-frame clones and leaves out a portion. The sample lists fewer than 400,000 clones, about 85% occurring once. The sample's treatment: approximately 18 received Ad26.COV2.S at low or high dose, single or two shots; 5 received placebo; per-sample allocation not given. Sampling happened 63 days after the first vaccine or placebo injection. The donor's status was that of an adult aged 18-55 years in Boston.

The source was peripheral blood, collected in a trial of Ad26.COV2.S vaccine versus placebo. The chain couples TRBV5-1 to TRBJ2-7; 9 nucleotides line up with TRBD1. The origin of this receptor is a person aged 18-60 years who received the Ad26.COV2.S COVID-19 vaccine or a placebo. CDR3: CASTLSGTGSQEQYF. The CDR3 DNA reads as TGCGCCAGCACCCTCTCCGGGACAGGGAGCCAGGAGCAGTACTTC.